A selection of T cell receptor beta chains follows, all from one sample in a study of blood T cell repertoires in COVID-19. The assay was immunoSEQ multiplex PCR, and TCRdb's table has in-frame clones only and misses some. The sample includes approximately 81,000 clones, roughly four fifths of them seen just once. Sequencing was performed on peripheral blood. Source of these receptors: a human donor in a cohort sampled during active COVID-19. CDR3s include the opening cysteine and the closing phenylalanine or tryptophan. A D gene is named only where the DNA matches it firmly. A row's size may be missing; if present it is once, few, many or a size class.

D gene	V gene	J gene	clone size	CDR3 DNA	CDR3 protein
.	TRBV7-9	TRBJ2-5	.	TGTGCCAGCAGCCGAGAGAGGGCCTACCAAGAGACCCAGTACTTC	CASSRERAYQETQYF
.	TRBV6-1	TRBJ1-2	.	TGTGCCAGCAGTGAACTGGAAGGGACTGGGGATGGCTACACCTTC	CASSELEGTGDGYTF
TRBD2	TRBV18	TRBJ2-7	.	TGTGCCAGCTCACCCGGGACTAGCGGGGGGGCCTCTTCCTACGAGCAGTACTTC	CASSPGTSGGASSYEQYF
.	TRBV7-2	TRBJ1-2	once	TGTGCCAGCAGCCCGGAGACAGGCCCTTGGGACTATGGCTACACCTTC	CASSPETGPWDYGYTF
TRBD1	TRBV3-1/TRBV3-2	TRBJ1-1	.	TGTGCCAGCAGCCAAGGGACACGGACAGGCGAAGCTTTCTTT	CASSQGTRTGEAFF
TRBD1	TRBV2	TRBJ2-7	.	TGTGCCAGCAGGGGACAGGGAGGTGGCGAGCAGTACTTC	CASRGQGGGEQYF
.	TRBV30	TRBJ1-1	.	TGTGCCTGGAGTGGGGTATCAGGGTTGGGCACTGAAGCTTTCTTT	CAWSGVSGLGTEAFF
TRBD2	TRBV29-1	TRBJ2-2	once	TGCAGCGCCGGGGGGATGAACACCGGGGAGCTGTTTTTT	CSAGGMNTGELFF
.	TRBV10-3	TRBJ1-2	.	TGTGCCATCACTCCCCGGGGGGACTATGGCTACACCTTC	CAITPRGDYGYTF
TRBD1	TRBV6-6	TRBJ1-1	.	TGTGCCAGCATAAATGGACAGGGTTTTTTGACTGAAGCTTTCTTT	CASINGQGFLTEAFF